Described below is a single T cell receptor (beta chain) sequence and its context. As yet, its antigen is unknown. The sorted conventional CD4+ T cells were CD25-low and CD127-high, with genomic DNA sequenced. The data stem from a study of regulatory and conventional T cells in RAG deficiency. Study-wide results and limits: Omenn syndrome and CID/AS patients had 80 to 100-fold fewer unique Treg TCR beta sequences, versus roughly 10-fold elsewhere. These Omenn syndrome Treg sorts may hold peripherally activated cells instead. Shannon entropy fell and Simpson indices rose in RAG-deficient patients.

Produced via immunoSEQ multiplex PCR; TCRdb's table is partial and in-frame only. The data hold 25,000 to 35,000 clones, with around 96% observed a single time. These data were also filed under a second study, of regulatory T cells. From that report: The primer mix had 52 TRBV and 13 TRBJ primers.

The source material was CD25- CD4+ T cells sorted from blood. The clonotype originates from a human donor in good health.

The CDR3 sequence is CASSLVRGMELFF. Here the CDR3 DNA reads TGTGCCAGCAGCTTAGTACGGGGGATGGAACTGTTTTTT. V gene TRBV7-2 combines with J gene TRBJ1-4; TRBD1 is a possible D gene (5 bases). The CDR3 sequence is 13 residues long. V lost 1 base to trimming and J lost 12 bases, with 12 bases between them. Germline V gene data show CDR1 as SGHTA and CDR2 as FQGNSA.